A selection of T cell receptor beta chains follows, all from one sample in a study of T cell responses to AZD1222 COVID-19 vaccine. Using immunoSEQ multiplex PCR, the repertoire was profiled, and TCRdb retains in-frame clones only, with some absent. The data show over 45,000 clones, 70% to 90% seen once. The sequencing used peripheral blood, collected on day 0 of AZD1222 vaccination. The source is an adult in good health. The CDR3 runs from the conserved cysteine through the conserved F or W. D genes are given only for firm matches. Where a row states a size, it is once, few, many or the class of an expanded clone; other rows omit it.

. | TRBJ2-2 | TRBV5-4 | . | TGTGCCAGCAGCAACCCGGCCGGGGTCCCCGGGGAGCTGTTTTTT | CASSNPAGVPGELFF
. | TRBJ2-3 | TRBV2 | . | TGTGCCAGCAGTGAAGGAGATACGCAGTATTTT | CASSEGDTQYF
. | TRBJ2-7 | TRBV5-1 | TRBD1 | TGCGCCAGCGCCGACAGGGGGGCCTCCTACGAGCAGTACTTC | CASADRGASYEQYF
. | TRBJ1-2 | TRBV19 | TRBD1 | TGTGCCAGTAGGAAGGACAGGAACTATGGCTACACCTTC | CASRKDRNYGYTF
. | TRBJ1-3 | TRBV24-1 | TRBD1 | TGTGCCACCAGTGAGGGCCGGGACAGGGGCGTCTCTGGAAACACCATATATTTT | CATSEGRDRGVSGNTIYF
. | TRBJ2-5 | TRBV9 | . | TGTGCCAGCAGCCCCGACCTGGGGCAAGAGACCCAGTACTTC | CASSPDLGQETQYF
once | TRBJ1-4 | TRBV5-1 | . | TGCGCCAGCAGCTGGGCGGGGGGGCATGAAAAACTGTTTTTT | CASSWAGGHEKLFF
. | TRBJ2-3 | TRBV11-2 | TRBD1 | TGTGCCAGCAGCTCGGGACAGGGAATTCTCCCAGATACGCAGTATTTT | CASSSGQGILPDTQYF
. | TRBJ2-1 | TRBV5-1 | TRBD1 | TGCGCCAGCAGATTACAGGGGGAGATGAATGAGCAGTTCTTC | CASRLQGEMNEQFF
once | TRBJ1-2 | TRBV7-9 | . | TGTGCCAGCAGCTTCAGCCCTAACTATGGCTACACCTTC | CASSFSPNYGYTF
. | TRBJ1-4 | TRBV6-5 | TRBD1 | TGTGCCAGCAGTTTGTCCCAGGGGGATGAAAAACTGTTTTTT | CASSLSQGDEKLFF
. | TRBJ2-3 | TRBV7-8 | . | TGTGCCAGCAGCCTCGACACAGATACGCAGTATTTT | CASSLDTDTQYF
few | TRBJ1-2 | TRBV10-2 | . | TGCGCCAGCAGTGAAGGCAGGGGAAGTGGCTACACCTTC | CASSEGRGSGYTF
. | TRBJ1-2 | TRBV29-1 | TRBD1 | TGCAGCGTTGTCGGGACAGGGACCTATGGCTACACCTTC | CSVVGTGTYGYTF
. | TRBJ2-5 | TRBV3-1/TRBV3-2 | . | TGTGCCAGCAACCGAGCCAGCTTTCAGGAGACCCAGTACTTC | CASNRASFQETQYF
. | TRBJ1-2 | TRBV27 | TRBD1 | TGTGCCAGCAGTCCCAGGACAGGCGGCTACACCTTC | CASSPRTGGYTF
. | TRBJ1-1 | TRBV6-5 | TRBD1 | TGTGCCAGCAGTTACACAACAGGGGGCACTGAAGCTTTCTTT | CASSYTTGGTEAFF
. | TRBJ2-7 | TRBV19 | . | TGTGCCAGTAGTATTAACAGGGACTCCTACGAGCAGTACTTC | CASSINRDSYEQYF